One sample yielded the 26 T cell receptor beta chains listed below, sequenced in a study of T-cell memory formation after mild COVID-19. MiXCR, run by TCRdb on the 5' RACE reads, gives a single entry per CDR3 protein. The sample consists of around 250,000 distinct CDR3 sequences, 15% to 20% of them appearing once. The material sequenced was PBMCs or a T cell subset sorted from them (not recorded which). The receptor source for this set is a man aged 18 to 29 who had mild COVID-19 (a few samples of this study predate the infection). Cell type and time point are not known.

This clonotype was observed a few times. This chain joins TRBV11-2 and TRBJ2-2; unclear D gene. V dropped 6 bases and J dropped 2 bases, with 22 bases sitting between them. The CDR3 loop spans 18 amino acids. Germline-derived CDR1 and CDR2 are SGHAT and FQNNGV. The CDR3 DNA sequence: TGTGCCAGCAGAGAATATGGACGTGGGATGGGAAACACCGGGGAGCTGTTTTTT. Protein product: CASREYGRGMGNTGELFF.

The V gene is TRBV30, the J gene TRBJ2-7; TRBD1 or TRBD2 may be the D gene (5 bases each). CDR1 and CDR2 (germline): GTSNPN, SVGIG (reference sequence). The V and J ends lost 5 bases and 2 bases respectively, with 7 bases between them. This CDR3 has 11 residues. The CDR3 DNA sequence: TGTGCCTGGGGGGACGCCTACGAGCAGTACTTC. This codes for CAWGDAYEQYF.

This clonotype was observed at least ten times. The V call is TRBV5-1, the J call TRBJ2-1; D is possibly TRBD1 (8 bases). Germline V gene sequence: CDR1 SGHRS, CDR2 YFSETQ. V lost 0 bases and J lost 8, with 15 bases in between. CDR3 length: 15 amino acids. The CDR3 protein is CASSLARQGRDEQFF. As DNA, the CDR3 is TGCGCCAGCAGCTTGGCCCGACAGGGGAGGGATGAGCAGTTCTTC.

The rearrangement uses TRBV11-2 and TRBJ2-2, with 8 bases matching TRBD2. The CDR3 is 16 residues long. The germline V gene encodes CDR1 SGHAT and CDR2 FQNNGV. J gave up 4 bases and V 5 bases, and 9 bases lay outside the gene matches. The CDR3 DNA reads as TGTGCCAGCAGCGAAAACACAGGGACTAGCACCGGGGAGCTGTTTTTT. This translates into CASSENTGTSTGELFF.

The rearrangement uses TRBV12-3 or TRBV12-4 and TRBJ2-7; D might be TRBD1 (6 bases). V lost 8 bases to trimming and J lost 6 bases, with 23 bases between them. The length of the CDR3 is 15 residues. The CDR3 DNA reads TGTGCCAGCTCCCCCGGGACAACCGATGGCGTCGAGCAGTACGTC. It translates to CASSPGTTDGVEQYV.

This clonotype was observed many times. The rearrangement links TRBV7-3 to TRBJ1-1, with 10 bases identical to TRBD1. This CDR3 region has 14 residues. In germline, CDR1 is SGHTA, CDR2 FQGTGA. The ends lost 6 bases at V and 2 bases at J; junction bases unmatched: 3. The CDR3 DNA follows: TGTGCCAGCAGTTCGACAGGGGGCAACACTGAAGCTTTCTTT. Protein: CASSSTGGNTEAFF.

This clonotype was seen more than once but under ten times. The J gene is TRBJ2-7, the V gene TRBV6-5; 7 nucleotides match TRBD1. The junction had 4 bases not matched to a gene; V was cut back by 6 bases and J by 2 bases. The germline V gene encodes CDR1 MNHEY and CDR2 SVGAGI. The CDR3 is 13 residues long. The CDR3, as DNA: TGTGCCAGCAGAACGACAGGGACCTACGAGCAGTACTTC. Translation gives CASRTTGTYEQYF.

The chain combines TRBV19 with TRBJ1-2, with D possibly being TRBD1 (6 bases). The germline gives CDR1 LNHDA, CDR2 SQIVND (reference sequence). This CDR3 region has 14 residues. The V gene lost 3 bases and the J gene lost 4 bases, with 12 bases spanning the gap. CDR3 sequence: CASSINRARYGYTF. The CDR3 DNA sequence: TGTGCCAGTAGTATCAACAGGGCCCGCTATGGCTACACCTTC.

This clonotype was counted between two and nine times. The chain employs TRBV7-2 and TRBJ1-3, with D perhaps matching TRBD1 (6 bases). Germline lookup yields CDR1 SGHTA and CDR2 FQGNSA. This CDR3 contains 14 residues. Between the trimmed V and J ends, which lost 5 bases and 5 bases, there was a span of 13 bases. In nucleotides, the CDR3 is TGTGCCAGCAGCCTCCGGGACATCCGAAACACCATATATTTT. Translation: CASSLRDIRNTIYF.

The genes are TRBV7-9 and TRBJ2-5; tentative D call: TRBD2 (7 bases). This CDR3 comprises 12 residues. CDR1 and CDR2 (germline): SEHNR, FQNEAQ (reference sequence). Trimming pared 1 base from V and 13 bases from J, leaving 13 bases between. CDR3: CASSLGGGVRYF. As DNA, the CDR3 is TGTGCCAGCAGCTTAGGCGGGGGCGTCCGGTACTTC.

This clonotype has only a few counts. The V gene is TRBV7-9, the J gene TRBJ2-1; tentatively, D is TRBD2 (6 bases). CDR1 SEHNR and CDR2 FQNEAQ come from the germline V gene (reference sequence). CDR3 length: 11 residues. The V end was cut by 5 bases, the J end by 9 bases, with 8 bases between. CDR3 in DNA: TGTGCCAGCAGCGTCGGGGGTGAGCAGTTCTTC. Translating it yields CASSVGGEQFF.

This clonotype was seen a few times. The rearrangement links TRBV7-3 to TRBJ2-7, with D maybe TRBD2 (5 bases). The CDR3 runs 14 residues. Germline V gene data show CDR1 as SGHTA and CDR2 as FQGTGA. V was shortened by 1 base and J by 6 bases, with 13 bases between the two germline ends. The CDR3 here is CASSLRSSFGEQYF. In nucleotides, the CDR3 is TGTGCCAGCAGCTTAAGGTCTAGCTTCGGCGAGCAGTACTTC.

This clonotype was seen a handful of times. The V and J genes are TRBV7-6 and TRBJ2-7, with D unclear. Germline CDR1 and CDR2: SGHVS and FNYEAQ. This CDR3 comprises 12 residues. The germline V and J ends were trimmed by 1 base and 9 bases, with 10 bases remaining between them. The CDR3 bases are TGTGCCAGCAGCTTAGGCAAGGACGGGCAGTACGTC. It translates to CASSLGKDGQYV.

The chain joins TRBV3-1 to TRBJ2-3, with D tentatively TRBD2 (6 bases). The CDR3 totals 17 residues. Trimming pared 1 base from V and 4 bases from J, leaving 18 bases between. The germline V gene has CDR1 LGHDT and CDR2 YNNKEL (reference sequence). Here the CDR3 DNA reads TGTGCCAGCAGCCAAGGCACCGCTAGCGCCCTTCCAGATACGCAGTATTTT. Translating gives CASSQGTASALPDTQYF.

The V gene is TRBV30, the J gene TRBJ1-4; D remains unclear. The CDR3 has 11 residues. The germline V and J ends were trimmed by 1 base and 6 bases, with 3 bases remaining between them. The germline V gene encodes CDR1 GTSNPN and CDR2 SVGIG (reference sequence). CDR3 residues: CAWSGDEKLFF. The CDR3 nucleotides are TGTGCCTGGAGTGGTGATGAAAAACTGTTTTTT. The full variable domain, rest sourced from reference TRBV30 and TRBJ1-4, is SQTIHQWPATLVQPVGSPLSLECTVEGTSNPNLYWYRQAAGRGLQLLFYSVGIGQISSEVPQNLSASRPQDRQFILSSKKLLLSDSGFYLCAWSGDEKLFFGSGTQLSVL.

This clonotype was observed a handful of times. The gene calls are TRBV7-2 and TRBJ1-4; D is possibly TRBD1 (5 bases). The V end lost 3 bases, the J end lost 6 bases, and 17 bases lay between the germline ends. The CDR3 consists of 16 residues. Per the germline V gene, CDR1 is SGHTA and CDR2 is FQGNSA. CDR3 in amino acids: CASSFFSTVGHEKLFF. The CDR3 DNA sequence: TGTGCCAGCAGCTTTTTTTCGACAGTGGGGCATGAAAAACTGTTTTTT. The full variable domain, completed using reference TRBV7-2 and TRBJ1-4, is GAGVSQSPSNKVTEKGKDVELRCDPISGHTALYWYRQSLGQGLEFLIYFQGNSAPDKSGLPSDRFSAERTGGSVSTLTIQRTQQEDSAVYLCASSFFSTVGHEKLFFGSGTQLSVL.

The chain employs TRBV7-2 and TRBJ1-2, with TRBD1 matching 11 bases. The V gene end was trimmed by 5 bases and the J gene end by 3 bases; junction bases not matched to a gene: 11. There are 17 residues in the CDR3. The germline V gene has CDR1 SGHTA and CDR2 FQGNSA. CDR3 DNA: TGTGCCAGCAGCCCCAGGACAGGGGGCGGGTTGGACTATGGCTACACCTTC. Its protein is CASSPRTGGGLDYGYTF.

The V call is TRBV15, the J call TRBJ2-3, with D maybe TRBD2 (6 bases). V dropped 0 bases and J dropped 6 bases, with 22 bases sitting between them. This CDR3 comprises 18 residues. Germline V gene sequence: CDR1 LNHNV, CDR2 YYDKDF (reference sequence). DNA for the CDR3: TGTGCCACCAGCAGAGATCCGAGCGCGGGACGGATATCCGATACGCAGTATTTT. Translation gives CATSRDPSAGRISDTQYF. Looking up the rest from reference TRBV15 and TRBJ2-3 gives the full variable domain: DAMVIQNPRYQVTQFGKPVTLSCSQTLNHNVMYWYQQKSSQAPKLLFHYYDKDFNNEADTPDNFQSRRPNTSFCFLDIRSPGLGDTAMYLCATSRDPSAGRISDTQYFGPGTRLTVL.

The gene calls are TRBV7-2 and TRBJ2-3; tentative D call: TRBD2 (5 bases). Germline V gene sequence: CDR1 SGHTA, CDR2 FQGNSA. V dropped 1 base and J dropped 5 bases, with 13 bases sitting between them. This CDR3 comprises 15 residues. CDR3 region: CASSLGPEGRDTQYF. The CDR3 nucleotides are TGTGCCAGCAGCTTAGGTCCCGAAGGGAGAGATACGCAGTATTTT.

This clonotype was observed a handful of times. This rearrangement joins TRBV20-1 to TRBJ2-2; no clear D gene. The germline CDR1 and CDR2 sequences are DFQATT and SNEGSKA (reference sequence). Trimming left V 3 bases short and J 1 base short, with 6 bases between. The length of the CDR3 is 13 residues. As DNA, the CDR3 is TGCAGTGCTAGCCCGGGGAACACCGGGGAGCTGTTTTTT. This encodes CSASPGNTGELFF.

This clonotype was observed a few times. The chain uses TRBV18 and TRBJ2-3; 11 bases fit TRBD2. The CDR3 sequence is 17 residues long. Germline loops: CDR1 KGHSH, CDR2 LQKENI. The J segment lost 2 bases and the V segment lost 4 bases, leaving 8 bases of the junction unmatched. CDR3 DNA: TGTGCCAGCTCACGACAGATTAGCGGGGGGGCCACAGATACGCAGTATTTT. It translates to CASSRQISGGATDTQYF.

The J gene is TRBJ2-2, the V gene TRBV15; 9 nucleotides align to TRBD1. Germline V gene sequence: CDR1 LNHNV, CDR2 YYDKDF (reference sequence). The CDR3 runs 15 residues. The J segment lost 6 bases and the V segment lost 8 bases, leaving 10 bases of the junction unmatched. The CDR3 DNA is TGTGCCACCGGGCCCCGGGACAGGGCGGCCGGGGAGCTGTTTTTT. Encoded protein: CATGPRDRAAGELFF.

In this sample, this clonotype turned up a few times. CDR3 amino acids: CSARTGESREQYV. CDR3 coding DNA: TGCAGTGCTCGGACAGGGGAAAGTCGGGAGCAGTACGTC. This rearrangement joins TRBV20-1 to TRBJ2-7, with 9 bases matching TRBD1. V was clipped by 5 bases and J by 7 bases; unmatched bases: 9. The CDR3 is made up of 13 amino acids. Germline lookup yields CDR1 DFQATT and CDR2 SNEGSKA (reference sequence).

The chain has TRBV18 and TRBJ1-6, with D possibly TRBD1 on 6 matching bases. Germline CDR1 is KGHSH and CDR2 is LQKENI. Trimming took off 4 bases at V and 10 bases at J, with 17 bases between the two ends. CDR3 length: 15 amino acids. The CDR3 spells CASSQVGGLGSPLHF. The CDR3 DNA sequence: TGTGCCAGCTCACAAGTGGGGGGGCTTGGATCACCCCTCCACTTT.

This clonotype was seen many times. The chain has TRBV18 and TRBJ2-5, with D tentatively TRBD1 (5 bases). The CDR3 has 18 amino acids. Germline values: CDR1 KGHSH, CDR2 LQKENI. Deletions cut 4 bases from V and 4 bases from J, with 25 bases between. CDR3 protein: CASSQLNLRQNPRETQYF. Here the CDR3 DNA reads TGTGCCAGCTCACAACTCAATCTTCGACAGAACCCCAGAGAGACCCAGTACTTC.

V usage is TRBV5-1 and J usage is TRBJ2-3; TRBD2 agrees at 12 bases. Germline CDR1 and CDR2: SGHRS and YFSETQ. V gave up 3 bases and J gave up 5 bases; unmatched junction bases: 4. The CDR3 length is 15 residues. In DNA form, the CDR3 reads TGCGCCAGCAGCTGGACTAGCGGGGTTGTAGATACGCAGTATTTT. It translates to CASSWTSGVVDTQYF.